This T cell receptor (beta chain) was sequenced for a study of T cells in Graves' hyperthyroidism and ophthalmopathy. As to this clonotype: The target antigen is unknown.

Findings and limits, study-wide: Researchers found most expanded thyroid clonotypes above 0.001 in blood as well. Ophthalmopathy prediction by the model preceded onset by a median approximately 6.1 months.

J lost 7 bases, V lost 2 bases, and 5 bases had no gene match. The CDR3 is 13 residues long. CDR1 and CDR2 (germline): SGHAT, FQDESV (reference sequence). Authors of the study amplified TCR beta CDR3 regions from RNA transcripts. The HTBI set primed first-round TCR CDR3 RT-PCR. From the multiplex PCR reads, TCRdb called clonotypes with MiXCR, one entry per CDR3 protein. Among about 500,000 distinct CDR3 sequences, around 15% were seen once, and the ten largest hold about 29%. 10 ml fresh peripheral blood yielded the PBMCs. Sequenced input: blood. The chain joins TRBV11-1 to TRBJ2-7, with 7 nucleotides matching TRBD1. The sequence was collected from a woman aged 25 to 39 with Graves' ophthalmopathy. The CDR3 loop is CASSLLGQAEQYF. DNA of the CDR3: TGTGCCAGCAGCTTACTTGGACAGGCGGAGCAGTACTTC.